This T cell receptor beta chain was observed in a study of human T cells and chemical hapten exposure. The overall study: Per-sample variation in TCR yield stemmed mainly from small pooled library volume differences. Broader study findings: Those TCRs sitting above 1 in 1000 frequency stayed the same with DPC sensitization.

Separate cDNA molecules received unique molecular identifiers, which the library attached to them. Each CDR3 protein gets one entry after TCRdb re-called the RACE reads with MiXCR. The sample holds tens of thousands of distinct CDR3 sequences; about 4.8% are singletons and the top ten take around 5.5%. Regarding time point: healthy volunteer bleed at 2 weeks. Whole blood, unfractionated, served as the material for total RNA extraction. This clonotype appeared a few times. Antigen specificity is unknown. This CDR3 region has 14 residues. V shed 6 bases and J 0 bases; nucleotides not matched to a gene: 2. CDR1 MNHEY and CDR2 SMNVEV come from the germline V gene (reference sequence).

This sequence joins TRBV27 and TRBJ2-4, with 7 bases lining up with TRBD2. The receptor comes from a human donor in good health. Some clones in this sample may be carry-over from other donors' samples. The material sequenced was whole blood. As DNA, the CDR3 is TGTGCCAGCAGGGGGGGGGTAGCCAAAAACATTCAGTACTTC. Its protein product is CASRGGVAKNIQYF.